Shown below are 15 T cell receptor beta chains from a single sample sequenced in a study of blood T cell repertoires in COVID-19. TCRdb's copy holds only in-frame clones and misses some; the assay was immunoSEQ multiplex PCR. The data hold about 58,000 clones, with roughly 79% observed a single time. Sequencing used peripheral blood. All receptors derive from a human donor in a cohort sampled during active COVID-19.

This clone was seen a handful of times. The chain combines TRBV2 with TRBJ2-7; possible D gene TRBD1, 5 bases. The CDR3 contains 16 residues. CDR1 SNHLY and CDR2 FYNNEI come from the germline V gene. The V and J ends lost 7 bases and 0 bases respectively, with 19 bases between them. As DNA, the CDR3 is TGTGCCAGCACCCCCGTCGCAGGACAACCCTCCTACGAGCAGTACTTC. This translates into CASTPVAGQPSYEQYF.

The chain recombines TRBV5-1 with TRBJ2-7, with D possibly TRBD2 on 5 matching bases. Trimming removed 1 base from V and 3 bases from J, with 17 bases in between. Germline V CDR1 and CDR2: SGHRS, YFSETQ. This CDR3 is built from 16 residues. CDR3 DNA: TGCGCCAGCAGCTTGCTGAGGGTCGACGAAGGCTACGAGCAGTACTTC. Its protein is CASSLLRVDEGYEQYF.

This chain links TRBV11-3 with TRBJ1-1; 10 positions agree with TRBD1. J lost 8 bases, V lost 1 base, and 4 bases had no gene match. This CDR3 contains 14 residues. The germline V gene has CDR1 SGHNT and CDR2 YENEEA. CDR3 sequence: CASSLAGTGAEAFF. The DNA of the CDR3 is TGTGCCAGCAGCTTAGCAGGGACAGGGGCCGAAGCTTTCTTT.

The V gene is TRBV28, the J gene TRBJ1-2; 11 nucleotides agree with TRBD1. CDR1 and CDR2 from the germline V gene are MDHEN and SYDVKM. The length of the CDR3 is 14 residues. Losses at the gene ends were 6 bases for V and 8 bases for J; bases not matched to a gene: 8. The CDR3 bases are TGTGCCAGCAGGATTGGACAGGGGGCTCGGGGCTACACCTTC. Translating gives CASRIGQGARGYTF.

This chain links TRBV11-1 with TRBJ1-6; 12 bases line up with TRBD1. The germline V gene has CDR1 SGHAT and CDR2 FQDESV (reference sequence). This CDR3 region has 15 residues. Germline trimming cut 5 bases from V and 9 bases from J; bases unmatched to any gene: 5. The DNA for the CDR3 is TGTGCCAGCAGCACTGGGACAGGGGGCGGTTCACCCCTCCACTTT. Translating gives CASSTGTGGGSPLHF. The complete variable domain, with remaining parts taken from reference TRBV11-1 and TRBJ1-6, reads EAEVAQSPRYKITEKSQAVAFWCDPISGHATLYWYRQILGQGPELLVQFQDESVVDDSQLPKDRFSAERLKGVDSTLKIQPAELGDSAMYLCASSTGTGGGSPLHFGNGTRLTVT.

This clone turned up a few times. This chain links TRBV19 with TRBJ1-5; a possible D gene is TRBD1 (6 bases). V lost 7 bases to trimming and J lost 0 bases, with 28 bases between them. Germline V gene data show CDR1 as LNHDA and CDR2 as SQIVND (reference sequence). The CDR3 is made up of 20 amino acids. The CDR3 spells CASTRGVPGTNRDSNQPQHF. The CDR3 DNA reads TGTGCCAGTACACGTGGGGTTCCGGGGACAAATCGGGATAGCAATCAGCCCCAGCATTTT.

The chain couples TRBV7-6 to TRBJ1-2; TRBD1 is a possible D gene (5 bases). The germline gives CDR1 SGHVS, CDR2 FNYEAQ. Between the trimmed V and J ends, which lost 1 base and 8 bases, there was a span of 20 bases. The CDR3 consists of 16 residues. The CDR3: CASSLGVQGPPSGYTF. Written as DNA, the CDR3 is TGTGCCAGCAGCTTAGGGGTTCAGGGTCCTCCCTCCGGCTACACCTTC.

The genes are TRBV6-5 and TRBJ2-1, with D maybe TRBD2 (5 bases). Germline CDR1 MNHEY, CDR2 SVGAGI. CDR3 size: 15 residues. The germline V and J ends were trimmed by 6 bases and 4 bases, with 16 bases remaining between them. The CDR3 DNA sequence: TGTGCCAGCAGCCCCGGGGTTCGTCTATACAATGAGCAGTTCTTC. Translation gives CASSPGVRLYNEQFF.

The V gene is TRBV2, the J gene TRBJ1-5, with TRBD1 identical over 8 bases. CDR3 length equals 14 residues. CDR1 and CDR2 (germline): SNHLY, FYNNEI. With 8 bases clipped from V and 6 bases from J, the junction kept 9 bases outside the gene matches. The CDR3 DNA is TGTGCCAGCTCCTCGGACAGGGCGAGTCAGCCCCAGCATTTT. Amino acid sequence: CASSSDRASQPQHF. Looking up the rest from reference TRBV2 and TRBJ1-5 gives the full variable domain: EPEVTQTPSHQVTQMGQEVILRCVPISNHLYFYWYRQILGQKVEFLVSFYNNEISEKSEIFDDQFSVERPDGSNFTLKIRSTKLEDSAMYFCASSSDRASQPQHFGDGTRLSIL.

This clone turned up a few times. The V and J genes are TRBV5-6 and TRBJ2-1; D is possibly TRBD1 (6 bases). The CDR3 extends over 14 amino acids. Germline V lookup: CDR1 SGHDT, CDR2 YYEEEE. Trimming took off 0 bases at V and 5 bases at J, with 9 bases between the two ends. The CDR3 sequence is CASSLAGDHNEQFF. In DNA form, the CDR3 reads TGTGCCAGCAGCTTGGCAGGGGACCACAATGAGCAGTTCTTC.

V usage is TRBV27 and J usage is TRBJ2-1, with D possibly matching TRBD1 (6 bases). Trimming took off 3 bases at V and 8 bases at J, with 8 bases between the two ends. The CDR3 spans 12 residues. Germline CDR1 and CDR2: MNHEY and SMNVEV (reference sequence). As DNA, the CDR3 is TGTGCCAGCAGTTTCACAGGGTATGAGCAGTTCTTC. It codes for CASSFTGYEQFF.

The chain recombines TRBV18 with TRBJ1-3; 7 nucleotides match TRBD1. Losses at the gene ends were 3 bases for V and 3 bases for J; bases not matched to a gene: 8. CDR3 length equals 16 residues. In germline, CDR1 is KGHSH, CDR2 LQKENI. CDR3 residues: CASSPFDRAHGNTIYF. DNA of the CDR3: TGTGCCAGCTCACCCTTCGACAGGGCCCATGGAAACACCATATATTTT.

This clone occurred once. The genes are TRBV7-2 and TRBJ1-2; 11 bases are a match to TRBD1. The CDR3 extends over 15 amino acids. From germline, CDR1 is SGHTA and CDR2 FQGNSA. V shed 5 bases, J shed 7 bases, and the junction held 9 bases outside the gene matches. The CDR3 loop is CASSSPGQGVTGYTF. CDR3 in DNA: TGTGCCAGCAGCAGTCCGGGACAGGGGGTCACTGGCTACACCTTC.

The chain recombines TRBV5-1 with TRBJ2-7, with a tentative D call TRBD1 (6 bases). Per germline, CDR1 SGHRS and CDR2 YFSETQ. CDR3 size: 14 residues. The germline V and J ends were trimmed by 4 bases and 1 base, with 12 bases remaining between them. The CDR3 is CASSPPDRSYEQYF. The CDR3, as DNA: TGCGCCAGCAGCCCGCCGGACAGATCCTACGAGCAGTACTTC.

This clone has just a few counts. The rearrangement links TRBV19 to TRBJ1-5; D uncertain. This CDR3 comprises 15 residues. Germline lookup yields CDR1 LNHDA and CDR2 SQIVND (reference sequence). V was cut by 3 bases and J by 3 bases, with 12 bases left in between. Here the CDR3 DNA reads TGTGCCAGTAGTATCCTTGCGGGATCCAATCAGCCCCAGCATTTT. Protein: CASSILAGSNQPQHF.